Shown below are 14 T cell receptor beta chains from a single sample sequenced in a study of T cells in Graves' hyperthyroidism and ophthalmopathy. Using RNA transcripts as the source, TCR beta CDR3 regions were amplified. The TCR CDR3 first-round RT-PCR relied on the HTBI primer set. Each CDR3 protein gets one entry after TCRdb re-called the multiplex PCR reads with MiXCR. The table includes over 700,000 distinct CDR3 sequences, around 40% detected once. Input material: blood. The receptor source for this set is a woman aged 40 to 50 with Graves' hyperthyroidism.

This chain uses TRBV7-2 with TRBJ1-1; maybe TRBD1 (5 bases). The germline V and J ends were trimmed by 6 bases and 10 bases, with 15 bases remaining between them. The germline V gene has CDR1 SGHTA and CDR2 FQGNSA. The CDR3 totals 12 residues. The CDR3 spells CASRRKGWLAFF. Here the CDR3 DNA reads TGTGCCAGCAGACGTAAGGGGTGGTTAGCTTTCTTT.

A remark on this clonotype: A read error may explain this, as a much larger clone is one base away. V usage is TRBV7-2 and J usage is TRBJ1-1, with 7 bases that match TRBD1. V lost 5 bases, J lost 5 bases, and 5 bases stayed unmatched. CDR1 SGHTA and CDR2 FQGNSA come from the germline V gene. This CDR3 is 13 amino acids long. Here the CDR3 reads CASSITRGTEAFF. The CDR3 DNA follows: TGTGCCAGCAGCATTACCAGGGGGACTGAAGCTTTCTTT.

On this clonotype: This clone may be a read error of a much larger clone one base away. V gene TRBV10-3 combines with J gene TRBJ1-4, with D tentatively TRBD1 (5 bases). Germline values: CDR1 ENHRY, CDR2 SYGVKD. The CDR3 is 14 residues long. Trimming took off 6 bases at V and 12 bases at J, with 20 bases between the two ends. The CDR3 sequence: CAIRLGDKGKELFF. As DNA, the CDR3 is TGTGCCATCAGACTCGGAGACAAGGGGAAGGAACTGTTTTTT.

The V gene is TRBV20-1, the J gene TRBJ1-2; 7 bases agree with TRBD1. This CDR3 is built from 13 residues. Germline V gene lookup returns CDR1 DFQATT and CDR2 SNEGSKA (reference sequence). With 5 bases clipped from V and 4 bases from J, the junction kept 7 bases outside the gene matches. The CDR3 spells CSAPKTGRYGYTF. CDR3 DNA: TGCAGTGCTCCTAAGACAGGGCGCTATGGCTACACCTTC.

Regarding this clonotype: A much larger clonotype is one base distant, so this may be a read error. The chain carries TRBV9 and TRBJ1-5; 9 positions match TRBD1. The ends lost 0 bases at V and 5 bases at J; junction bases unmatched: 3. Germline loops: CDR1 SGDLS, CDR2 YYNGEE. CDR3 size: 15 residues. Here the CDR3 DNA reads TGTGCCAGCAGCGTAGGGGGACAGGGAGATCAGCCCCAGCATTTT. This sequence encodes CASSVGGQGDQPQHF.

This clonotype was seen ten or more times. V is TRBV15 and J is TRBJ2-7; D gene ambiguous. CDR3 length: 14 residues. With 3 bases removed from V and 4 bases from J, the gap between germline ends came to 13 bases. Germline-derived CDR1 and CDR2 are LNHNV and YYDKDF (reference sequence). DNA of the CDR3: TGTGCCACCAGCAGTCGTCTGGTGCCGTACGAGCAGTACTTC. This translates into CATSSRLVPYEQYF.

This rearrangement joins TRBV6-6 to TRBJ1-5, with 7 positions matching TRBD1. V shed 0 bases, J shed 1 base, and the junction held 6 bases outside the gene matches. CDR3 size: 17 residues. Germline loops: CDR1 MNHNY, CDR2 SVGAGI (reference sequence). CDR3 residues: CASSYSSGGGSNQPQHF. The CDR3 nucleotides are TGTGCCAGCAGTTACTCATCAGGGGGAGGGAGCAATCAGCCCCAGCATTTT.

This clonotype was recorded once. The V call is TRBV6-5, the J call TRBJ2-1, with D possibly being TRBD2 (6 bases). Trimming removed 5 bases from V and 6 bases from J, with 11 bases in between. The length of the CDR3 is 13 residues. Germline V gene sequence: CDR1 MNHEY, CDR2 SVGAGI. CDR3 nucleotide sequence: TGTGCCAGCAGTGGTTCGGGGGTCAATGAGCAGTTCTTC. This translates into CASSGSGVNEQFF.

This clonotype showed up many times. The chain combines TRBV7-9 with TRBJ1-1; 8 nucleotides agree with TRBD1. The CDR3 covers 15 residues. CDR1 is SEHNR, CDR2 FQNEAQ, per germline (reference sequence). V lost 4 bases to trimming and J lost 4 bases; unmatched junction nucleotides: 8. The CDR3 spells CASSSLGQDLTEAFF. In DNA, the CDR3 is TGTGCCAGCAGCTCCTTGGGACAGGACCTCACTGAAGCTTTCTTT.

As regards this clonotype: A read error may produce the germline difference seen at one junction end. The V call is TRBV11-1, the J call TRBJ2-5; D remains ambiguous. This CDR3 is 12 amino acids long. From germline, CDR1 is SGHAT and CDR2 FQDESV (reference sequence). CDR3 sequence: CASSLFGETQHF. The DNA for the CDR3 is TGTGCCAGCAGCTTATTCGGAGAGACCCAGCACTTC.

The sample holds one count of this clonotype. A much larger clone differs by one base, so this may be a read error. The chain uses TRBV7-8 and TRBJ2-5; the D is unclear. This CDR3 has 14 residues. V gave up 8 bases and J gave up 2 bases, with 15 bases separating them. Germline V gives CDR1 SGHVS, CDR2 FQNEAQ. The CDR3 DNA follows: TGTGCCAGCGGGGATTTCACTGAACAAGAGACCCAGTACTTC. Translation gives CASGDFTEQETQYF.

This clonotype was counted many times. The gene calls are TRBV7-9 and TRBJ2-7, with D possibly matching TRBD1 (6 bases). The germline gives CDR1 SEHNR, CDR2 FQNEAQ (reference sequence). The CDR3 length is 13 residues. V lost 7 bases and J 3 bases, leaving 13 bases between the germline ends. This chain's CDR3 is CASTKGEVYEQYF. The CDR3, as DNA: TGTGCCAGCACGAAGGGGGAAGTCTACGAGCAGTACTTC. The variable domain in full, with the rest retrieved from reference TRBV7-9 and TRBJ2-7, is DTGVSQNPRHKITKRGQNVTFRCDPISEHNRLYWYRQTLGQGPEFLTYFQNEAQLEKSRLLSDRFSAERPKGSFSTLEIQRTEQGDSAMYLCASTKGEVYEQYFGPGTRLTVT.

The rearrangement uses TRBV5-6 and TRBJ2-7; 8 bases line up with TRBD1. CDR1 and CDR2 from the germline V gene are SGHDT and YYEEEE. Trimming took 1 base from V and 7 from J; bases not matched to a gene: 7. This CDR3 is built from 14 residues. The CDR3 loop reads CASSLLTGAEEQYF. The CDR3 nucleotides are TGTGCCAGCAGCTTGTTGACAGGGGCAGAAGAGCAGTACTTC.

The chain uses TRBV28 and TRBJ2-7, with TRBD1 identical over 8 bases. V lost 7 bases and J lost 4; bases outside the gene matches: 9. This CDR3 is 14 amino acids long. Germline assignment: CDR1 MDHEN and CDR2 SYDVKM. CDR3 bases: TGTGCCAGCAAGTCGGACAGGGAGTTGTACGAGCAGTACTTC. Its translation is CASKSDRELYEQYF.